What follows is one T cell receptor (beta chain) and its context. In germline, CDR1 is KGHSH, CDR2 LQKENI. V was pared by 2 bases and J by 3 bases, with 4 bases of the junction left unmatched. This CDR3 contains 15 residues. Using immunoSEQ multiplex PCR, the repertoire was profiled, and TCRdb retains in-frame clones only, with some absent. The sample consists of about 200,000 clones, 84% of them appearing once. The study recruited people aged about 18 to 95 years across 20 to 30 US areas. A COVID-19 case had been met by exposed participants during the 2 weeks before study entry. The data belong to a study of blood T cell repertoires in COVID-19. Study at large: Sources were T cells, B-cell-depleted T cells, or PBMCs; the material itself was cDNA or gDNA.

The sequence was obtained from a woman in her thirties who had been exposed to COVID-19. V is TRBV18 and J is TRBJ2-7; TRBD1 matches 10 bases. Sequenced sample: PBMCs or T cells enriched from blood (not recorded which). CDR3 bases: TGTGCCAGCTCACCAGGGACAGGGGTTTTCTACGAGCAGTACTTC. Translating it yields CASSPGTGVFYEQYF.